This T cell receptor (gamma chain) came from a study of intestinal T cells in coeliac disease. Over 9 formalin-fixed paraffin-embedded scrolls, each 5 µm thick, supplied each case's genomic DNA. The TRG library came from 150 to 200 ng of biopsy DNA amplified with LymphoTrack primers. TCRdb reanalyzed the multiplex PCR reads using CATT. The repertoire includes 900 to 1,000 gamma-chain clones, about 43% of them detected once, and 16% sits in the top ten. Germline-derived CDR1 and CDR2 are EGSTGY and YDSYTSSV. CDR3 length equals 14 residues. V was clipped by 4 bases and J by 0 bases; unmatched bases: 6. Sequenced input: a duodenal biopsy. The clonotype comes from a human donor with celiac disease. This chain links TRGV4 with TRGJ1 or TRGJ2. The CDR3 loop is CATWEGSNYYKKLF. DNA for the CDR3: TGTGCCACCTGGGAGGGATCGAATTATTATAAGAAACTCTTT.